This T cell receptor (beta chain) was recorded in a study of early T cells in non-severe SARS-CoV-2 infection. Study-wide context: Bulk RNA taken from unsorted whole blood was sequenced, leaving chains unpaired. Study-wide results and caveats: Private and CD4 specificities were missed by VDJdb matching, skewed to anti-spike CD8.

This clonotype came up many times. What it binds is not known. Molecules of cDNA were individually given unique molecular identifiers that were attached to them. TCRdb itself ran the 5' RACE reads through MiXCR, one entry per CDR3 protein. The sample records roughly 67,000 distinct CDR3 sequences, 11% being singletons. Germline CDR1 SEHNR, CDR2 FQNEAQ (reference sequence). V was clipped by 3 bases and J by 7 bases, with 6 bases between them. The CDR3 loop spans 12 amino acids. This TCR came from an adult who was a healthcare worker with PCR-confirmed SARS-CoV-2 infection or an uninfected control (not recorded which). This chain connects TRBV7-9 to TRBJ2-2; D unclear. Input material: whole blood. CDR3 in amino acids: CASSFDVGELFF. CDR3 DNA: TGTGCCAGCAGCTTTGATGTCGGGGAGCTGTTTTTT.